This TCR beta chain was captured in a study of T cell responses to AZD1222 COVID-19 vaccine listed by TCRdb under 2021. Concerning the study at large: A total of just over 230 trial participants underwent TCR sequencing, of whom approximately 210 received two doses of AZD1222 and roughly 25 received two doses of the MenACWY control vaccine. Trial participants were enrolled by age into subgroups of 18-55, 56-69 and 70-plus years, and roughly 160, 29 and 62 TCR-sequenced participants, respectively, were included in these subgroups.

This sample's time point label indicates: about 28 days (+/-7) after the second vaccine dose. AZD1222 recipients with second doses at about 4 weeks or about 12 weeks were pooled, because spike-specific TCR depth and breadth did not differ between schedules. Vaccinee samples came from UK trials COV001 and COV002, including a single-blind randomized controlled phase 2/3 trial of AZD1222 (ChAdOx1 nCoV-19) in healthy adults. Trial participant PBMC samples were collected at day 0 and day 28 after the second dose for TCRbeta chain sequencing. What the authors observed across the whole study: Because no samples from the day 14 peak response were available, repertoires could be characterized only after the peak T cell response. CD4 TCRs associated with the vaccine covered the entire spike protein, and the dominant responses were in regions 160-218 and 743-854. Conclusions about previously exposed vaccinees were limited because only six AZD1222 recipients were SARS-CoV-2 seropositive at baseline. Participants were mostly white British, with more females than males. The authors suggested clonal diversity may have been underestimated. After two AZD1222 doses, both the breadth and the depth of spike-specific TCRs were significantly higher than at day 0 and than in MenACWY recipients. Reportedly, almost half of the unique spike-specific TCRs recognized epitopes lying outside the regions that are mutated in the B.1.351 and B.1.1.7 variants. The 56-69-year group was small, and its depth increase did not reach significance, likely because of low power.

The CDR3 regions of human TCRbeta chains were subjected to immunosequencing. Per the authors' processing: TCRs in the repertoires were compared against a reference library of SARS-CoV-2-specific TCRs that had been generated with the MIRA antigen-specificity platform. Breadth was defined as the fraction of unique TCRs that were SARS-CoV-2-associated, and depth was defined as the fraction of total T cells that were SARS-CoV-2-associated. Using the MIRA data, each spike-specific TCR was assigned both to the spike region to which the TCR was reactive and to a CD4 or CD8 class. Log10-transformed breadth and depth values were compared by one-way ANOVA with Sidak's multiple comparisons tests. The source is immuneACCESS, and TCRdb retained only in-frame sequences with V and J called. Part of the clones is not carried over; for the studies checked, unresolved V genes explain less than half of this, and the remainder is unexplained. That table furnishes V, J and clone size, whereas the DNA furnished D and trimming. For this sample the table gives approximately 150,000 clones, of which about nine tenths were detected only once. The ten largest clones represent about 4% of the sample.

Worth noting for this clone: It has no known antigen specificity. Base quality data are lacking; no much larger clone is found one base away.

The source of this sequence is an adult who received the AZD1222 COVID-19 vaccine. The material sequenced was peripheral blood, taken 28 days after the second AZD1222 dose.

The nucleotide sequence reads TGTGCCAGCTCACCACGGACTAACCAAGAGACCCAGTACTTC. It translates to CASSPRTNQETQYF. The V and J genes are TRBV18 and TRBJ2-5, and the D gene may be TRBD2, 6 bases matching. CDR1 and CDR2 were assigned from the germline V gene as KGHSH and LQKENI. The CDR3 numbers 14 residues from cysteine through phenylalanine. Of all the DNA, just the CDR3 is kept, 42 bases in frame from base 1. V loses 1 base of germline sequence and J loses 0 bases, and the interval between the two ends is 6 bases.